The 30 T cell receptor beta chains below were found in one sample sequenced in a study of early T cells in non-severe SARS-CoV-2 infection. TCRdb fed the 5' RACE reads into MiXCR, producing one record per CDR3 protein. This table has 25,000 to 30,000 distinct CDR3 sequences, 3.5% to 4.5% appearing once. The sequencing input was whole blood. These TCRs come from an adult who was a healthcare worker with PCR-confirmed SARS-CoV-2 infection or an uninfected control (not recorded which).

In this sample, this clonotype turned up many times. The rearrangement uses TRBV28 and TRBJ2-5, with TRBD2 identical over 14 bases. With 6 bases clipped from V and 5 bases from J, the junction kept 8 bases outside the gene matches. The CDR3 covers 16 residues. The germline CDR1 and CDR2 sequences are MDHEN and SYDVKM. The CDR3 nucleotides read TGTGCCAGCAGATCCCGGACTAGCGGGGGGAGGGAGACCCAGTACTTC. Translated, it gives CASRSRTSGGRETQYF.

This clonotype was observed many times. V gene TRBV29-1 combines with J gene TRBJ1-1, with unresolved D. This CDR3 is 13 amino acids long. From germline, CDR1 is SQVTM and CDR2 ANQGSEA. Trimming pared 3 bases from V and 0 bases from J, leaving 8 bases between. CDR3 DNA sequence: TGCAGCGTTGACAAGCCAATGAACACTGAAGCTTTCTTT. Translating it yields CSVDKPMNTEAFF. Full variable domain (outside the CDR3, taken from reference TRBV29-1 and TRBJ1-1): SAVISQKPSRDICQRGTSLTIQCQVDSQVTMMFWYRQQPGQSLTLIATANQGSEATYESGFVIDKFPISRPNLTFSTLTVSNMSPEDSSIYLCSVDKPMNTEAFFGQGTRLTVV.

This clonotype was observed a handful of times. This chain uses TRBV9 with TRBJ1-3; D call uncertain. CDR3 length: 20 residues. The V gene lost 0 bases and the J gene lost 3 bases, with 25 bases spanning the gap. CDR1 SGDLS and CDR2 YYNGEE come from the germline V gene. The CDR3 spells CASSVARPIRRVFFGNTIYF. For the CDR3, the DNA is TGTGCCAGCAGCGTAGCTAGGCCGATTCGCCGCGTATTCTTTGGAAACACCATATATTTT.

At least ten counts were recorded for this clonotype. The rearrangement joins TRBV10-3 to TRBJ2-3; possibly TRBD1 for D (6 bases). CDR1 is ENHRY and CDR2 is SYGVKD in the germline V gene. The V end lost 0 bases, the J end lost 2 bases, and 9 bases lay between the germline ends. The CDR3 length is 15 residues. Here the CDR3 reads CAISESVGATDTQYF. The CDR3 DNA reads TGTGCCATCAGTGAGTCTGTGGGGGCCACAGATACGCAGTATTTT.

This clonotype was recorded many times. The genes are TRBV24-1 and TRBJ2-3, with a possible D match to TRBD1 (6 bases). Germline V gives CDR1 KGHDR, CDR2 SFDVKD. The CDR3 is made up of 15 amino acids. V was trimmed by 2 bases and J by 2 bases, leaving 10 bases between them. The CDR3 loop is CATSDYRDTTDTQYF. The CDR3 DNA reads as TGTGCCACCAGTGATTACAGGGATACCACAGATACGCAGTATTTT.

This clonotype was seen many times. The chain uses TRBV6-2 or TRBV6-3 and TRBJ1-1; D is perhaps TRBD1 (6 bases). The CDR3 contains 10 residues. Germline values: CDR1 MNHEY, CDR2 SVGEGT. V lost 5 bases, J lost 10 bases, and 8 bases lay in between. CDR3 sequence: CASSDRRAFF. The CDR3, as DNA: TGTGCCAGCAGTGACAGGCGAGCTTTCTTT.

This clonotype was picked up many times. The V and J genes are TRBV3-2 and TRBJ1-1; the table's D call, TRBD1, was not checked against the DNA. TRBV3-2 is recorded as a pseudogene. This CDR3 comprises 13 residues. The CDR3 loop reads CASSEIRGNEAFF. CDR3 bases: TGTGCCAGCAGCGAGATCCGGGGAAATGAAGCTTTCTTT.

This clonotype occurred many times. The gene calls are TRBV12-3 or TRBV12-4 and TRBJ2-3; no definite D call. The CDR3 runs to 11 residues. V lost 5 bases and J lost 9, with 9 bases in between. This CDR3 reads CASSPYGTQYF. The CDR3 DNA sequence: TGTGCCAGCAGTCCGTACGGGACGCAGTATTTT.

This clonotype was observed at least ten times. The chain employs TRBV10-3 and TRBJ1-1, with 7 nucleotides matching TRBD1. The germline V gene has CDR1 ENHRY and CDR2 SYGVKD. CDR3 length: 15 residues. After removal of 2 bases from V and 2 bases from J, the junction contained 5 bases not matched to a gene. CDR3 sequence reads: CAISEQGGRNTEAFF. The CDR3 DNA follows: TGTGCCATCAGTGAGCAGGGGGGGCGCAACACTGAAGCTTTCTTT.

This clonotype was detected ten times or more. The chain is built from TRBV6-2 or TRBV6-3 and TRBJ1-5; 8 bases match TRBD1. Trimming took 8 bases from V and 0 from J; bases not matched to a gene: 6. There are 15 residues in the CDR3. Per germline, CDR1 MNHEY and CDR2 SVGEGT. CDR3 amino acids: CASSNRGNSNQPQHF. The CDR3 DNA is TGTGCCAGCTCGAACAGGGGGAATAGCAATCAGCCCCAGCATTTT.

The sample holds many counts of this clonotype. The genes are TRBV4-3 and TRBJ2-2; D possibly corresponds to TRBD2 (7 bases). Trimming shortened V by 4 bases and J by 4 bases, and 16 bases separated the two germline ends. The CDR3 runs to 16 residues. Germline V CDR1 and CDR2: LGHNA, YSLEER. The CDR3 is CASSLEVGGATGELFF. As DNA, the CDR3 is TGCGCCAGCAGCCTCGAGGTGGGGGGGGCCACCGGGGAGCTGTTTTTT.

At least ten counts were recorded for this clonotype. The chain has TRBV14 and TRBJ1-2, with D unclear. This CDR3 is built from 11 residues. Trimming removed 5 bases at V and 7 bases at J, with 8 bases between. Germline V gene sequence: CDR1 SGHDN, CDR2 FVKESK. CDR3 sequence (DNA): TGTGCCAGCAGCGGACGAAGTGGCTACACCTTC. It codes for CASSGRSGYTF.

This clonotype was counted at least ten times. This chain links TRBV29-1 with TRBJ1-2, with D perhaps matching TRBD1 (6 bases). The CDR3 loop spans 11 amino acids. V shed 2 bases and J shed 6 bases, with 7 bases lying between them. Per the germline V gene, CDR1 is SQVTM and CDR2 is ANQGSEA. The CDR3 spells CSVEQGNGYTF. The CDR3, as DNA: TGCAGCGTTGAACAGGGGAATGGCTACACCTTC.

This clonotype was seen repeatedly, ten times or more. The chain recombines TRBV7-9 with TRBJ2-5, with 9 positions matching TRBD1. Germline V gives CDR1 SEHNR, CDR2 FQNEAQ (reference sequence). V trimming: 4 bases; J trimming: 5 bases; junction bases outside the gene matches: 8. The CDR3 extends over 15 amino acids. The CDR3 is CASSSRQGTGETQYF. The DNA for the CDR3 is TGTGCCAGCAGCTCCCGACAGGGGACAGGGGAGACCCAGTACTTC.

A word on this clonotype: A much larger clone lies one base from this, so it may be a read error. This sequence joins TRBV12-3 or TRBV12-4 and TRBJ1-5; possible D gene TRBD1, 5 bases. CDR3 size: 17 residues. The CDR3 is CASNLGQGEYSNQPQHF. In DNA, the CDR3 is TGTGCCAGCAATTTAGGGCAGGGAGAATATAGCAATCAGCCCCAGCATTTT.

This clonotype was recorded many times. CDR3 protein: CASSYPPPKQGANFGGNQPQHF. DNA of the CDR3: TGTGCCAGCAGTTACCCACCCCCAAAGCAGGGGGCGAATTTTGGCGGCAATCAGCCCCAGCATTTT. The chain couples TRBV28 to TRBJ1-5; 8 bases are a match to TRBD1. From germline, CDR1 is MDHEN and CDR2 SYDVKM. This CDR3 spans 22 amino acids. Losses at the gene ends were 4 bases for V and 2 bases for J; bases not matched to a gene: 25.

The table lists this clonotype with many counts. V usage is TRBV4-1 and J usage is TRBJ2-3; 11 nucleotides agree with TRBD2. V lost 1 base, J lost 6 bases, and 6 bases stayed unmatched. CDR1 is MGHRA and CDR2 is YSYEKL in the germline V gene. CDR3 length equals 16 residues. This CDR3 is CASSQGIAGGRDTQYF. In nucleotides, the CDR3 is TGCGCCAGCAGCCAAGGGATAGCGGGGGGGCGGGATACGCAGTATTTT.

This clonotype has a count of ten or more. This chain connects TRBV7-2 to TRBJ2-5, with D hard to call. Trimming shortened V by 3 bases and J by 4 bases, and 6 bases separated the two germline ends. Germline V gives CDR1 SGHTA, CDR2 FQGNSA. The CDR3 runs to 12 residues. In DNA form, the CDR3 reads TGTGCCAGCAGCTTTGGGCCAGAGACCCAGTACTTC. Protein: CASSFGPETQYF.

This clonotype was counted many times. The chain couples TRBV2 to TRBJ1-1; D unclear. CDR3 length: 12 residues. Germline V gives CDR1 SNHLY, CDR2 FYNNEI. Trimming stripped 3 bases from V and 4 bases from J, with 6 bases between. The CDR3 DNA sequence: TGTGCCAGCAGTGACCCAGGCACTGAAGCTTTCTTT. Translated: CASSDPGTEAFF.

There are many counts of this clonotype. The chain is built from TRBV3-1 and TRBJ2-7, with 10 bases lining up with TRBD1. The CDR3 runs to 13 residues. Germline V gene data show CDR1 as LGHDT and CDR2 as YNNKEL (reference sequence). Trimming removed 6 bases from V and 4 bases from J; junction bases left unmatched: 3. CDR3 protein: CASSPGQGYEQYF. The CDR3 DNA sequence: TGTGCCAGCAGTCCGGGACAGGGGTACGAGCAGTACTTC.

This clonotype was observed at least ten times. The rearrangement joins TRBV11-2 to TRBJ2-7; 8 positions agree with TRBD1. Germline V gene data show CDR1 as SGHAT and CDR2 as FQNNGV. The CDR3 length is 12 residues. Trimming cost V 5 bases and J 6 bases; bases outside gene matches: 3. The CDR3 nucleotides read TGTGCCAGCAGCCGGACAGGGTCCGAGCAGTACTTC. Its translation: CASSRTGSEQYF.

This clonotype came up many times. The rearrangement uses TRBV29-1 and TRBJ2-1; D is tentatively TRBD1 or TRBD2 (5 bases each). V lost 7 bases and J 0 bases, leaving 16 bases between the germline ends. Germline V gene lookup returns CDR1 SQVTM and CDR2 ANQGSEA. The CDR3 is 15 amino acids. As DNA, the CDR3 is TGCAGCGCCCAAGGGGACGGAATCTCCTACAATGAGCAGTTCTTC. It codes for CSAQGDGISYNEQFF.

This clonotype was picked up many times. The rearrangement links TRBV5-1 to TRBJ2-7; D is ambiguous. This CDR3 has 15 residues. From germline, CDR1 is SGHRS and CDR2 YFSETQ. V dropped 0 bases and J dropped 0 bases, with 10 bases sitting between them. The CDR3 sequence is CASSLEAVPSYEQYF. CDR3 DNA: TGCGCCAGCAGCTTGGAGGCGGTACCCTCCTACGAGCAGTACTTC.

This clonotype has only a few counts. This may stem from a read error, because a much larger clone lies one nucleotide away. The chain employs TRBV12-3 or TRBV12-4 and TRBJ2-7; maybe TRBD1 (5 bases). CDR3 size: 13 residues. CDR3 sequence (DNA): TGTGCCAGCAGTCTCTACAGGACCTACGAGCAGCACTTC. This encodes CASSLYRTYEQHF.

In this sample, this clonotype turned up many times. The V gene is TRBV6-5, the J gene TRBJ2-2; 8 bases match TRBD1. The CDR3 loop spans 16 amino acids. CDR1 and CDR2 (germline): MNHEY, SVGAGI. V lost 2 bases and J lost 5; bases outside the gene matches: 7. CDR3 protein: CASSYGWQGATGELFF. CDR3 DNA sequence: TGTGCCAGCAGTTACGGCTGGCAGGGGGCGACCGGGGAGCTGTTTTTT.

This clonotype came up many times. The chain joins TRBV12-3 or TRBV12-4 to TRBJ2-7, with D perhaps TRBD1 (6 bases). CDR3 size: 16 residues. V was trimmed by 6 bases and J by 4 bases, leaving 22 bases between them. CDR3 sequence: CASSSLRDINSYEQYF. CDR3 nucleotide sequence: TGTGCCAGCAGCTCTCTCCGGGACATAAATTCTTACGAGCAGTACTTC.

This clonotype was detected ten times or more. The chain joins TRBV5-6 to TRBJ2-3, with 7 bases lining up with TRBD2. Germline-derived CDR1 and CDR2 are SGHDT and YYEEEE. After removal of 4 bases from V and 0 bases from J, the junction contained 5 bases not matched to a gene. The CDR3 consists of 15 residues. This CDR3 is CASSPTSASTDTQYF. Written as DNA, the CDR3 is TGTGCCAGCAGCCCAACTAGCGCCAGCACAGATACGCAGTATTTT.

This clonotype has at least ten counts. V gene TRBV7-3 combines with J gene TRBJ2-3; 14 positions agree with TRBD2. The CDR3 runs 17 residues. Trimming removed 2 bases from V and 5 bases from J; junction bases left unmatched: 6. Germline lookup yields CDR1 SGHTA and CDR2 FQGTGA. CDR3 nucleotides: TGTGCCAGCAGCTTACGACTAGCGGGGGGGCCAGGAGATACGCAGTATTTT. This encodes CASSLRLAGGPGDTQYF.

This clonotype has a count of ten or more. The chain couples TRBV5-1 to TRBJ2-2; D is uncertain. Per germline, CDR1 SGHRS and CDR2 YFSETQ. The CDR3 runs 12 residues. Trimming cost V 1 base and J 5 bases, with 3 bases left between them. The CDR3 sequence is CASSLMTGELFF. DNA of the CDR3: TGCGCCAGCAGCTTGATGACCGGGGAGCTGTTTTTT.

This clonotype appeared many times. CDR3 protein: CASSDLTGTMETQYF. For the CDR3, the DNA is TGTGCCAGCAGTGACTTGACAGGAACTATGGAGACCCAGTACTTC. The chain employs TRBV6-1 and TRBJ2-5, with a weak D call TRBD1 (6 bases). The CDR3 covers 15 residues. The ends were cut back, 3 bases at V and 5 bases at J, with 16 bases in the middle. From germline, CDR1 is MNHNS and CDR2 SASEGT.